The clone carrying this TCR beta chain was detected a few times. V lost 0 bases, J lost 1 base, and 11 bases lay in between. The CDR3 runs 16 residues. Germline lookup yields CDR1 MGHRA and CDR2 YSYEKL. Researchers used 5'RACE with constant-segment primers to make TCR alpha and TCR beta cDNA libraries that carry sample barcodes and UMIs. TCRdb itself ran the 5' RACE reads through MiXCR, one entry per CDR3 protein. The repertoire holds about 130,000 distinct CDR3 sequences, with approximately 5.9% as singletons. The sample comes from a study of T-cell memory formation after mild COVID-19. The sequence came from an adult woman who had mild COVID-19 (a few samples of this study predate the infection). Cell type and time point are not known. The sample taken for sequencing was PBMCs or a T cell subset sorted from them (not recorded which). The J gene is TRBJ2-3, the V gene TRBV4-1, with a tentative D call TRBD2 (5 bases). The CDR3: CASSQDTRPRTDTQYF. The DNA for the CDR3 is TGCGCCAGCAGCCAAGATACTAGGCCCCGCACAGATACGCAGTATTTT.